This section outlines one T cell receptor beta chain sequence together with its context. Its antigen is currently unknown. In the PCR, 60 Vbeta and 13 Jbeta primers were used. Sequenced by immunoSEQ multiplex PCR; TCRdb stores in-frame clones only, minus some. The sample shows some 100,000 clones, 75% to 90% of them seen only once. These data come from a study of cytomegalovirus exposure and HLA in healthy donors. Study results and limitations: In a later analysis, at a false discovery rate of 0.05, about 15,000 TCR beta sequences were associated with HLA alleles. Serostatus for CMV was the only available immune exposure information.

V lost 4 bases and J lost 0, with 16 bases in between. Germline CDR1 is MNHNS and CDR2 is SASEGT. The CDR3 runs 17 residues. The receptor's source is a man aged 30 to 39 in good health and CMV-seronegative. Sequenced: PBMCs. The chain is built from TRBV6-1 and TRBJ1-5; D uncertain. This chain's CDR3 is CASSGPPGYYSNQPQHF. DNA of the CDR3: TGTGCCAGCAGTGGGCCACCCGGGTACTATAGCAATCAGCCCCAGCATTTT.